This T cell receptor (beta chain) was recovered during a study of CD8 T cells in ankylosing spondylitis. Notes on the study in general: A motif of eight or nine highly homologous TCR beta variants was seen as apparently characteristic of ankylosing spondylitis blood.

Note on this clonotype: Its antigen is undetermined.

TCRdb reprocessed the 5' RACE reads via MiXCR and lists one record per CDR3 protein. This table has 250,000 or so distinct CDR3 sequences, roughly a tenth appearing once. The CDR3 loop spans 16 amino acids. In germline, CDR1 is SGHDN, CDR2 FVKESK. Trimming pared 3 bases from V and 6 bases from J, leaving 18 bases between. Source material: blood, either unsorted or a sorted T cell fraction (not recorded which). The J gene is TRBJ2-1, the V gene TRBV14, with no clear D. This TCR derives from a male donor with ankylosing spondylitis or in good health (not recorded which). For the CDR3, the DNA is TGTGCCAGCAGCCAGAGGAGAGCATCCCTATTCAATGAGCAGTTCTTC. Translating gives CASSQRRASLFNEQFF.